The subject of this entry is one T cell receptor (beta chain). Antigen: not known. The data derive from a study of T cell responses to AZD1222 COVID-19 vaccine. Study-level points and caveats: Of spike-specific TCRs, nearly half reportedly target regions left unmutated in variants. Baseline seropositivity occurred in only 5 or 6 AZD1222 recipients.

The table came from immunoSEQ multiplex PCR; TCRdb's copy has only in-frame clones and leaves some out. Of around 99,000 clones listed, just over 90% are singletons. Trimming cost V 2 bases and J 4 bases, with 2 bases left between them. The CDR3 has 11 residues. The V call is TRBV12-3 or TRBV12-4, the J call TRBJ1-1; no firm D call. The receptor's source is an adult who received the AZD1222 COVID-19 vaccine. This specimen consisted of peripheral blood, obtained 28 days after the second AZD1222 dose. This CDR3 is CASSLSTEAFF. In DNA form, the CDR3 reads TGTGCCAGCAGTTTATCCACTGAAGCTTTCTTT.